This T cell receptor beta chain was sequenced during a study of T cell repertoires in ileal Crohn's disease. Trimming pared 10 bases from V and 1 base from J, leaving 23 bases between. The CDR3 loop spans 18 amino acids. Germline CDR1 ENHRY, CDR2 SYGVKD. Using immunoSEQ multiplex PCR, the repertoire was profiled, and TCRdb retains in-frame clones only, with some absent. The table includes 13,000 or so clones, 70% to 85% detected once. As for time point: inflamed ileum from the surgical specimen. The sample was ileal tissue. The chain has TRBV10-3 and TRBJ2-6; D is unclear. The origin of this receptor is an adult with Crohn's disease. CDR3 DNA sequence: TGTGCCACCCATAATGTACAGTCGTATGGTTCTGGGGCCAACGTCCTGACTTTC. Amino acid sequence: CATHNVQSYGSGANVLTF.